Reported below is one T cell receptor (beta chain). Its antigen remains unidentified. This specimen belongs to a study of shared clonotypes between healthy human individuals. Terminally differentiated effector memory CD45RA+ cells were excluded from the naive CD8 cells, which were CD45RO-negative and positively selected for CCR7. An approximately 200 ng quantity of DNA, approximately 29,000 T cell genomes, went into the sorted-subset replicate PCRs. The assay was immunoSEQ multiplex PCR, and TCRdb's table has in-frame clones only and misses some. The sample carries about 2,100,000 clones, about 92% recorded once. Study results and limitations: In general, naive subsets displayed greater estimated richness than memory subsets did. Tissue TCR repertoires likely differ from these blood-only repertoires. Measured sharing among donors was expected to vary with sequencing depth.

The CDR3 runs 15 residues. CDR1 is MNHEY, CDR2 SMNVEV, per germline (reference sequence). V lost 10 bases to trimming and J lost 0 bases, with 16 bases between them. The chain combines TRBV27 with TRBJ2-1, with TRBD2 as a possible D gene (7 bases). Material: naive CD8+ T cells from PBMCs. The clonotype comes from a man aged 18 to 30 in good health. Some clones in this sample may be carry-over from other donors' samples. The CDR3 region has the DNA TGTGCCACCCAGAAGGGGGGGACCTCCTACAATGAGCAGTTCTTC. It encodes CATQKGGTSYNEQFF.